A selection of T cell receptor beta chains follows, all from one sample in a study of blood T cell repertoires in COVID-19. TCRdb's copy holds only in-frame clones and misses some; the assay was immunoSEQ multiplex PCR. The table lists 50,000 or so clones, roughly 88% of them singletons. The sample was peripheral blood. The receptor source for this set is a woman of 80 years or more with acute or convalescent COVID-19. The CDR3 runs from the conserved cysteine through the conserved F or W. Fields, in order: clone size, D gene, V gene, J gene, CDR3 protein, CDR3 DNA. A D gene is named only where the DNA matches it firmly. For some rows the clone size is stated as once, few or many, or as a class when expanded; others skip it.

-	TRBD2	TRBV27	TRBJ2-2	CASSLAGGRTGELFF	TGTGCCAGCAGCCTAGCGGGGGGGCGAACCGGGGAGCTGTTTTTT
-	TRBD1	TRBV5-1	TRBJ2-7	CASSYQGQNYEQYF	TGCGCCAGCAGCTACCAGGGACAGAACTACGAGCAGTACTTC
-	TRBD1	TRBV5-5	TRBJ1-2	CASSDSGTGDYGYTF	TGTGCCAGCAGCGATTCCGGGACAGGGGACTATGGCTACACCTTC
-	-	TRBV19	TRBJ1-5	CASTAGRGWVNQPQHF	TGTGCCAGTACCGCCGGGAGGGGCTGGGTTAATCAGCCCCAGCATTTT
-	TRBD2	TRBV5-1	TRBJ2-3	CASSLVGTSRVTDTQYF	TGCGCCAGCAGCTTGGTAGGGACTAGTAGGGTAACAGATACGCAGTATTTT
few	-	TRBV9	TRBJ2-1	CASSDRRLEGEQFF	TGTGCCAGCAGCGACCGGCGACTAGAGGGCGAGCAGTTCTTC
-	-	TRBV5-1	TRBJ1-3	CASSPSGTNSGNTIYF	TGCGCCAGCAGCCCCAGCGGGACCAACTCTGGAAACACCATATATTTT
-	TRBD1	TRBV18	TRBJ1-5	CASSPRTGGDQPQHF	TGTGCCAGCTCACCGAGGACAGGGGGCGATCAGCCCCAGCATTTT
once	-	TRBV30	TRBJ1-6	CAWSAPNRLSSYNSPLHF	TGTGCCTGGAGTGCCCCTAACAGGCTGAGCTCCTATAATTCACCCCTCCACTTT
once	TRBD1	TRBV14	TRBJ1-1	CASSYTGGVTEAFF	TGTGCCAGCAGCTATACAGGGGGGGTCACTGAAGCTTTCTTT
-	-	TRBV20-1	TRBJ2-5	CSARKSGTQYF	TGCAGTGCTAGGAAGAGCGGGACCCAGTACTTC
-	TRBD2	TRBV15	TRBJ2-1	CATSRDRVAGGSEQFF	TGTGCCACCAGCAGAGATAGAGTAGCGGGGGGGAGTGAGCAGTTCTTC
-	-	TRBV5-1	TRBJ2-3	CASSLRDIRSDTQYF	TGCGCCAGCAGCTTGCGGGACATCCGCTCAGATACGCAGTATTTT
-	-	TRBV5-1	TRBJ1-1	CASSLEQSTTLNTEAFF	TGCGCCAGCAGCTTGGAGCAAAGCACCACCCTGAACACTGAAGCTTTCTTT
-	-	TRBV28	TRBJ2-5	CASSHSAGLQETQYF	TGTGCCAGCAGCCATTCGGCGGGGCTCCAAGAGACCCAGTACTTC
-	TRBD2	TRBV3-1/TRBV3-2	TRBJ2-3	CASSQDRGLAGVLADTQYF	TGTGCCAGCAGCCAAGATCGTGGCCTAGCGGGAGTTCTCGCAGATACGCAGTATTTT
-	TRBD2	TRBV14	TRBJ2-1	CASSQRGSGLYNEQFF	TGTGCCAGCAGCCAGAGGGGTAGCGGGCTTTACAATGAGCAGTTCTTC
few	TRBD1	TRBV10-2	TRBJ1-1	CASRVQGANTEAFF	TGCGCCAGCAGGGTACAGGGGGCGAACACTGAAGCTTTCTTT
-	TRBD1	TRBV14	TRBJ1-2	CASSQDEEQGAIYGYTF	TGTGCCAGCAGCCAAGATGAGGAGCAGGGGGCTATCTATGGCTACACCTTC
-	TRBD2	TRBV7-9	TRBJ2-1	CASSPTSGYNEQFF	TGTGCCAGCAGCCCTACTAGCGGCTACAATGAGCAGTTCTTC
-	TRBD1	TRBV11-2	TRBJ2-3	CASSLDRGLGGDTQYF	TGTGCCAGCAGCTTAGACAGGGGGCTCGGTGGGGATACGCAGTATTTT
-	-	TRBV5-1	TRBJ2-1	CASSLGRGEQFF	TGCGCCAGCAGCTTGGGACGAGGCGAGCAGTTCTTC
-	TRBD1	TRBV7-6	TRBJ2-5	CASSRGTALQETQYF	TGTGCCAGCAGCCGAGGGACAGCGCTACAAGAGACCCAGTACTTC
-	TRBD1	TRBV28	TRBJ1-5	CASTLRTGLNQPQHF	TGTGCCAGCACCCTTCGGACAGGACTCAATCAGCCCCAGCATTTT
-	TRBD1	TRBV18	TRBJ2-2	CASSPRQGAEELFF	TGTGCCAGCTCACCAAGACAGGGGGCGGAGGAGCTGTTTTTT
-	-	TRBV19	TRBJ1-1	CASNRGGASTEAFF	TGTGCCAGTAATCGTGGGGGCGCAAGCACTGAAGCTTTCTTT
-	TRBD2	TRBV28	TRBJ2-7	CASSVASGGRYEQYF	TGTGCCAGCAGTGTCGCTAGCGGGGGCCGGTACGAGCAGTACTTC
-	TRBD1	TRBV2	TRBJ2-1	CASKGQYSYNEQFF	TGTGCCAGCAAGGGACAGTACTCCTACAATGAGCAGTTCTTC
-	-	TRBV10-3	TRBJ2-1	CAISESLGTFDEQFF	TGTGCCATCAGTGAGTCCCTCGGGACTTTCGATGAGCAGTTCTTC
once	TRBD1	TRBV29-1	TRBJ1-1	CSVRGTGSTEAFF	TGCAGCGTTAGGGGGACAGGGTCCACTGAAGCTTTCTTT
-	TRBD1	TRBV7-9	TRBJ1-2	CASSLLTGTYGYTF	TGTGCCAGCAGCTTGCTGACAGGGACCTATGGCTACACCTTC
-	TRBD1	TRBV6-5	TRBJ1-5	CASSQGTGNQPQHF	TGTGCCAGCAGCCAGGGGACAGGTAATCAGCCCCAGCATTTT
once	-	TRBV9	TRBJ1-6	CASSVGGRRADSPLHF	TGTGCCAGCAGCGTAGGGGGCCGCAGGGCGGATTCACCCCTCCACTTT
-	TRBD2	TRBV5-4	TRBJ2-5	CASSQGLAGVSQETQYF	TGTGCCAGCAGCCAAGGACTAGCGGGGGTGTCCCAAGAGACCCAGTACTTC
-	-	TRBV2	TRBJ1-5	CASSDSYSNQPQHF	TGTGCCAGCAGTGACAGTTATAGCAATCAGCCCCAGCATTTT
few	-	TRBV3-1/TRBV3-2	TRBJ2-1	CASSPRSRGNEQFF	TGTGCCAGCAGCCCAAGATCACGAGGAAATGAGCAGTTCTTC
few	TRBD2	TRBV10-3	TRBJ2-3	CAISGLTSGGGDTQYF	TGTGCCATCAGTGGGCTGACTAGCGGGGGAGGAGATACGCAGTATTTT
once	-	TRBV5-4	TRBJ1-3	CASSLVGGPGNTIYF	TGTGCCAGCAGCTTGGTGGGGGGGCCTGGAAACACCATATATTTT
-	-	TRBV7-8	TRBJ2-3	CASSSPLASTDTQYF	TGTGCCAGCAGCTCGCCCCTAGCATCCACAGATACGCAGTATTTT
once	-	TRBV2	TRBJ1-5	CASSELRQPQHF	TGTGCCAGCAGTGAACTTCGGCAGCCCCAGCATTTT
-	-	TRBV27	TRBJ1-2	CASSLEGSYGYTF	TGTGCCAGCAGTTTAGAAGGGAGCTATGGCTACACCTTC
-	TRBD1	TRBV24-1	TRBJ1-2	CATSDGTGVGYTF	TGTGCCACCAGTGATGGGACAGGGGTCGGCTACACCTTC
-	-	TRBV30	TRBJ1-6	CAWTLNHWSSPLHF	TGTGCCTGGACTCTGAACCACTGGAGTTCACCCCTCCACTTT
-	-	TRBV5-1	TRBJ2-3	CASSLGRGAGDTQYF	TGCGCCAGCAGCTTGGGCCGGGGGGCGGGAGATACGCAGTATTTT
-	TRBD2	TRBV20-1	TRBJ2-5	CSASSGRASGTLKTQYF	TGCAGTGCTAGTAGTGGGCGGGCTAGCGGAACCTTAAAGACCCAGTACTTC
-	-	TRBV7-8	TRBJ2-2	CASSLPGTGELFF	TGTGCCAGCAGCTTACCGGGTACCGGGGAGCTGTTTTTT
-	TRBD2	TRBV9	TRBJ2-2	CASRSGGNTGELFF	TGTGCCAGCAGGAGCGGGGGGAACACCGGGGAGCTGTTTTTT